Presented here are 10 T cell receptor beta chains from one specimen sequenced in a study of response to subunit inactivated influenza vaccine. Each CDR3 protein gets one entry after TCRdb re-called the RT-PCR reads with MiXCR. The table has 500,000 to 600,000 distinct CDR3 sequences, about 11% seen once; the top ten hold more than 9.5%. The sample also formed part of further work on T cells expressing NK-cell markers. This second study notes: Making the TCR beta cDNA relied on 5'RACE template switching with UMIs.

The source was PBMCs from blood, collected on the day of vaccination. These TCRs come from a man aged 50 to 60 who received an inactivated influenza vaccine.

This clonotype has a count of ten or more. CDR3 in amino acids: CASSLRGGSYEQYF. In nucleotides, the CDR3 is TGCGCCAGCAGCTTGCGAGGGGGCTCCTACGAGCAGTACTTC. The chain recombines TRBV5-1 with TRBJ2-7; D is perhaps TRBD1 (6 bases). The germline V and J ends were trimmed by 1 base and 0 bases, with 8 bases remaining between them. The CDR3 runs to 14 residues. From germline, CDR1 is SGHRS and CDR2 YFSETQ.

This chain connects TRBV5-1 to TRBJ2-5; 11 bases map to TRBD1. The CDR3 runs 16 residues. V was pared by 4 bases and J by 5 bases, with 10 bases of the junction left unmatched. The germline CDR1 and CDR2 sequences are SGHRS and YFSETQ. CDR3 sequence reads: CASSPLWTGGPETQYF. The CDR3 nucleotides read TGCGCCAGCAGCCCTCTCTGGACAGGGGGCCCTGAGACCCAGTACTTC.

The chain employs TRBV28 and TRBJ2-1; D gene uncertain. This CDR3 is built from 17 residues. V was shortened by 1 base and J by 0 bases, with 13 bases between the two germline ends. Per germline, CDR1 MDHEN and CDR2 SYDVKM. The CDR3 bases are TGTGCCAGCAGTTTATCCTTCGGCACGAGCTCCTACAATGAGCAGTTCTTC. Translated, it gives CASSLSFGTSSYNEQFF.

The chain combines TRBV9 with TRBJ2-5, with D maybe TRBD2 (6 bases). The CDR3 contains 16 residues. Per the germline V gene, CDR1 is SGDLS and CDR2 is YYNGEE. With 0 bases removed from V and 1 base from J, the gap between germline ends came to 13 bases. The chain's CDR3 is CASSVGGGATQETQYF. The CDR3 DNA follows: TGTGCCAGCAGCGTAGGTGGAGGGGCGACCCAAGAGACCCAGTACTTC.

V usage is TRBV5-1 and J usage is TRBJ2-7, with D maybe TRBD2 (6 bases). V lost 4 bases, J lost 2 bases, and 13 bases lay in between. The CDR3 covers 14 residues. The germline CDR1 and CDR2 sequences are SGHRS and YFSETQ. The CDR3 nucleotides read TGCGCCAGCAGCCAGGACTATACCGCCTACGAGCAGTACTTC. Translating gives CASSQDYTAYEQYF.

This clonotype was seen ten or more times. V is TRBV6-6 and J is TRBJ2-5; D gene uncertain. The CDR3 has 11 residues. The V end was cut by 8 bases, the J end by 5 bases, with 9 bases between. CDR1 is MNHNY and CDR2 is SVGAGI in the germline V gene (reference sequence). The CDR3 loop reads CASRKGETQYF. The CDR3 coding sequence is TGTGCCAGCCGTAAAGGGGAGACCCAGTACTTC.

The chain uses TRBV3-1 and TRBJ2-1, with D possibly TRBD2 on 5 matching bases. Germline lookup yields CDR1 LGHDT and CDR2 YNNKEL (reference sequence). V gave up 0 bases and J gave up 12 bases, with 12 bases separating them. The CDR3 is made up of 13 amino acids. The CDR3 loop reads CASSQDPDAGQFF. The CDR3 coding sequence is TGTGCCAGCAGCCAAGATCCGGACGCGGGGCAGTTCTTC.

This chain links TRBV5-1 with TRBJ2-5; D possibly corresponds to TRBD1 (6 bases). With 4 bases removed from V and 5 bases from J, the gap between germline ends came to 18 bases. This CDR3 contains 15 residues. Germline CDR1 reads SGHRS; CDR2 reads YFSETQ. The CDR3 protein is CASSQGTGSGETQYF. The CDR3 nucleotides read TGCGCCAGCAGCCAGGGCACAGGGTCTGGGGAGACCCAGTACTTC.

The chain is built from TRBV6-5 and TRBJ2-3, with 8 bases identical to TRBD2. V shed 4 bases, J shed 0 bases, and the junction held 6 bases outside the gene matches. This CDR3 is 16 amino acids long. Germline V lookup: CDR1 MNHEY, CDR2 SVGAGI. CDR3 residues: CASSSYSGASTDTQYF. The CDR3 nucleotides read TGTGCCAGCAGTTCCTATAGCGGGGCTAGCACAGATACGCAGTATTTT.

This clonotype was detected a few times. V usage is TRBV6-2 or TRBV6-3 and J usage is TRBJ2-5; 7 bases are shared with TRBD2. Looked up from germline, CDR1 is MNHEY and CDR2 is SVGEGT. V lost 6 bases to trimming and J lost 5 bases; unmatched junction nucleotides: 6. The CDR3 is made up of 13 amino acids. This CDR3 reads CASSSGTIETQYF. The CDR3 coding sequence is TGTGCCAGCAGCTCCGGGACTATCGAGACCCAGTACTTC.